The 20 T cell receptor beta chains below all came from one sample that was sequenced in a study of blood T cell repertoires in COVID-19. The data were produced by immunoSEQ multiplex PCR, yet TCRdb's version contains in-frame clones alone and is incomplete. The data hold about 400,000 clones, with roughly 85% observed a single time. Sequenced: PBMCs or T cells enriched from blood (not recorded which). The source is a woman aged 18-30 years with acute COVID-19.

The rearrangement uses TRBV3-1 (or the pseudogene TRBV3-2) and TRBJ1-1, with D possibly matching TRBD1 (6 bases). V gave up 5 bases and J gave up 2 bases, with 12 bases separating them. This CDR3 contains 14 residues. The V gene's germline CDR1 is LGHDT and CDR2 YNNKEL (reference sequence). For the CDR3, the DNA is TGTGCCAGCAGCTACGGACAGCCAAACACTGAAGCTTTCTTT. The encoded protein is CASSYGQPNTEAFF.

The CDR3 protein is CASSGEGTGELFF. In DNA form, the CDR3 reads TGCGCCAGCAGTGGTGAGGGTACCGGGGAGCTGTTTTTT. The V call is TRBV10-1, the J call TRBJ2-2; D perhaps matches TRBD2 (5 bases). The V gene's germline CDR1 is WNHNN and CDR2 SYGVQD (reference sequence). There are 13 residues in the CDR3. Trimming removed 4 bases at V and 5 bases at J, with 8 bases between.

The chain combines TRBV28 with TRBJ2-3; 8 positions agree with TRBD2. The CDR3 totals 17 residues. CDR1 and CDR2 from the germline V gene are MDHEN and SYDVKM. CDR3 residues: CASRGAGLGPSTDTQYF. The DNA of the CDR3 is TGTGCGAGCCGAGGGGCGGGACTAGGCCCAAGCACAGATACGCAGTATTTT.

As to this clone: Other nucleotide sequences in the sample specify the same CDR3. Here the CDR3 reads CASSSRLAGSTDTQYF. For the CDR3, the DNA is TGCGCCAGCAGCTCCAGACTAGCGGGAAGCACAGATACGCAGTATTTT. This chain joins TRBV5-1 and TRBJ2-3; 11 bases match TRBD2. The CDR3 consists of 16 residues. The V gene end was trimmed by 3 bases and the J gene end by 0 bases; junction bases not matched to a gene: 3. The germline V gene has CDR1 SGHRS and CDR2 YFSETQ. The entire variable domain, with the rest obtained from reference TRBV5-1 and TRBJ2-3, is as follows: KAGVTQTPRYLIKTRGQQVTLSCSPISGHRSVSWYQQTPGQGLQFLFEYFSETQRNKGNFPGRFSGRQFSNSRSEMNVSTLELGDSALYLCASSSRLAGSTDTQYFGPGTRLTVL.

V is TRBV19 and J is TRBJ2-1, with 9 bases aligning to TRBD2. J gave up 4 bases and V 2 bases, and 9 bases lay outside the gene matches. CDR3 length: 17 amino acids. Germline V gene sequence: CDR1 LNHDA, CDR2 SQIVND (reference sequence). CDR3 sequence: CASSISHGTSSYNEQFF. DNA of the CDR3: TGTGCCAGTAGTATATCACACGGGACTAGCTCGTACAATGAGCAGTTCTTC.

This clone was detected only a few times. The chain has TRBV2 and TRBJ2-2, with a weak D call TRBD1 (5 bases). The germline V and J ends were trimmed by 4 bases and 7 bases, with 10 bases remaining between them. The CDR3 runs to 13 residues. CDR1 SNHLY and CDR2 FYNNEI come from the germline V gene. Here the CDR3 DNA reads TGTGCCAGCAGTGGACAGTTAGACGGGGAGCTGTTTTTT. It translates to CASSGQLDGELFF.

J is TRBJ2-1 and V is TRBV5-1; weak D call: TRBD1 (5 bases). The germline gives CDR1 SGHRS, CDR2 YFSETQ. The ends were cut back, 0 bases at V and 8 bases at J, with 15 bases in the middle. The CDR3 is 15 amino acids. CDR3 sequence: CASSLGAGPPDEQFF. The CDR3 region has the DNA TGCGCCAGCAGCTTGGGGGCAGGGCCCCCCGATGAGCAGTTCTTC.

This clone was seen only a few times. The rearrangement uses TRBV11-2 and TRBJ2-7, with D possibly matching TRBD1 (5 bases). Per germline, CDR1 SGHAT and CDR2 FQNNGV. The CDR3 loop spans 18 amino acids. The V end lost 1 base, the J end lost 3 bases, and 22 bases lay between the germline ends. The CDR3 region is CASSLAMGWGSADYEQYF. CDR3 sequence (DNA): TGTGCCAGCAGCTTAGCGATGGGGTGGGGCAGCGCCGACTACGAGCAGTACTTC.

The chain recombines TRBV7-2 with TRBJ1-4; the D is unclear. Trimming removed 5 bases from V and 2 bases from J, with 24 bases in between. The CDR3 totals 19 residues. Per the germline V gene, CDR1 is SGHTA and CDR2 is FQGNSA. The CDR3 DNA sequence: TGTGCCAGCAGCATTAAGATCCCCCTTTCGGAGTATACTAATGAAAAACTGTTTTTT. This gives the protein CASSIKIPLSEYTNEKLFF.

A word on this clone: Other nucleotide sequences in the sample specify the same CDR3. The chain uses TRBV3-1 (or the pseudogene TRBV3-2) and TRBJ1-3; D remains ambiguous. The CDR3 totals 14 residues. Trimming cost V 1 base and J 4 bases, with 8 bases left between them. Germline V gene data show CDR1 as LGHDT and CDR2 as YNNKEL (reference sequence). CDR3 sequence: CASSQGGGGNTIYF. The CDR3 DNA reads as TGTGCCAGCAGCCAAGGAGGCGGAGGAAACACCATATATTTT.

The chain carries TRBV9 and TRBJ2-7; 8 bases align to TRBD1. The V and J ends lost 4 bases and 2 bases, in that order; junction bases with no gene match: 5. The CDR3 covers 14 residues. The germline V gene has CDR1 SGDLS and CDR2 YYNGEE. This CDR3 reads CASSTQDRAYEQYF. In nucleotides, the CDR3 is TGTGCCAGCAGCACCCAGGACAGGGCCTACGAGCAGTACTTC. Looking up the rest from reference TRBV9 and TRBJ2-7 gives the full variable domain: DSGVTQTPKHLITATGQRVTLRCSPRSGDLSVYWYQQSLDQGLQFLIQYYNGEERAKGNILERFSAQQFPDLHSELNLSSLELGDSALYFCASSTQDRAYEQYFGPGTRLTVT.

A single count supports this clone. The V call is TRBV27, the J call TRBJ1-1; the D is unclear. The CDR3 sequence is 13 residues long. From germline, CDR1 is MNHEY and CDR2 SMNVEV (reference sequence). V was clipped by 6 bases and J by 3 bases, with 11 bases between them. CDR3 sequence: CASSLEEDTEAFF. The CDR3 nucleotides are TGTGCCAGCAGCCTTGAGGAGGACACTGAAGCTTTCTTT.

J is TRBJ2-7 and V is TRBV19, with a weak D call TRBD1 (5 bases). The CDR3 spans 14 residues. V dropped 3 bases and J dropped 3 bases, with 12 bases sitting between them. Germline CDR1 LNHDA, CDR2 SQIVND (reference sequence). CDR3 DNA sequence: TGTGCCAGTAGTATTCGACAAGGGGACTACGAGCAGTACTTC. The encoded protein is CASSIRQGDYEQYF.

The chain combines TRBV6-1 with TRBJ2-3; the match to TRBD2 covers 14 bases. From germline, CDR1 is MNHNS and CDR2 SASEGT. This CDR3 is built from 16 residues. V shed 4 bases, J shed 5 bases, and the junction held 5 bases outside the gene matches. CDR3 in amino acids: CASSGGLAGGGDTQYF. CDR3 in DNA: TGTGCCAGCAGTGGAGGACTAGCGGGGGGTGGAGATACGCAGTATTTT.

The chain couples TRBV28 to TRBJ1-2; 8 bases fit TRBD1. The CDR3 runs to 15 residues. Trimming at V came to 3 bases and at J to 4 bases, leaving 7 bases not matched to a gene. Germline V CDR1 and CDR2: MDHEN, SYDVKM. The CDR3 DNA reads as TGTGCCAGCAGTTTGGGGGACAGGCTCTCCTATGGCTACACCTTC. Translation gives CASSLGDRLSYGYTF.

The chain carries TRBV28 and TRBJ1-2; D is unresolved. CDR1 and CDR2 (germline): MDHEN, SYDVKM. V lost 3 bases and J lost 8, with 19 bases in between. The CDR3 contains 15 residues. The CDR3 spells CASSLDSIRAYGYTF. As DNA, the CDR3 is TGTGCCAGCAGTTTGGACTCAATAAGGGCCTACGGCTACACCTTC.

CDR3 in amino acids: CATSRGSSGSYNEQFF. DNA of the CDR3: TGTGCCACCAGCAGAGGTTCTAGCGGGAGTTACAATGAGCAGTTCTTC. The chain couples TRBV15 to TRBJ2-1, with TRBD2 matching 10 bases. Unmatched junction bases numbered 4, after V lost 1 base and J lost 4 bases. Germline values: CDR1 LNHNV, CDR2 YYDKDF (reference sequence). CDR3 length: 16 amino acids.

The chain has TRBV29-1 and TRBJ2-7; 8 bases fit TRBD1. This CDR3 has 11 amino acids. V trimming: 6 bases; J trimming: 5 bases; junction bases outside the gene matches: 3. Germline CDR1 and CDR2: SQVTM and ANQGSEA. The CDR3: CSVPRGHEQYF. The CDR3 coding sequence is TGCAGCGTCCCCAGGGGGCACGAGCAGTACTTC.

The J gene is TRBJ2-3, the V gene TRBV10-3; D uncertain. V gave up 3 bases and J gave up 2 bases, with 9 bases separating them. The CDR3 has 14 residues. CDR1 and CDR2 from the germline V gene are ENHRY and SYGVKD. This chain's CDR3 is CAISDYPNTDTQYF. CDR3 coding DNA: TGTGCCATCAGTGACTATCCTAACACAGATACGCAGTATTTT.

V is TRBV6-5 and J is TRBJ2-2; 10 positions match TRBD1. Losses at the gene ends were 6 bases for V and 7 bases for J; bases not matched to a gene: 8. This CDR3 has 15 amino acids. Per the germline V gene, CDR1 is MNHEY and CDR2 is SVGAGI. CDR3 DNA: TGTGCCAGCAGCGCCGGGACAGGGGATCACGGGGAGCTGTTTTTT. Protein: CASSAGTGDHGELFF.